The 5 T cell receptor beta chains below all came from one sample that was sequenced in a study of identical twins. TCRdb recomputed calls from the 5' RACE reads with MiXCR, one row per CDR3 protein. This sample has around 650,000 distinct CDR3 sequences, with less than 9% found just once. The same data also contributed to another study, on yellow fever vaccine responses in identical twins.

Input material: PBMCs. All receptors come from a young woman in good health.

This clonotype was picked up many times. The genes are TRBV7-2 and TRBJ2-7; a possible D gene is TRBD1 (6 bases). The length of the CDR3 is 13 residues. V was pared by 7 bases and J by 3 bases, with 13 bases between. CDR1 is SGHTA, CDR2 FQGNSA, per germline. The CDR3 DNA reads as TGTGCCAGCACGTTCGGACAGAACTACGAGCAGTACTTC. Translating it yields CASTFGQNYEQYF.

This clonotype has just a few counts. The rearrangement links TRBV9 to TRBJ2-3; TRBD1 might be the D (7 bases). The germline V and J ends were trimmed by 4 bases and 6 bases, with 18 bases remaining between them. The CDR3 sequence is 15 residues long. The V gene's germline CDR1 is SGDLS and CDR2 YYNGEE. CDR3 region: CASSSGGTARDTQYF. CDR3 sequence (DNA): TGTGCCAGCAGCTCAGGAGGGACAGCACGCGATACGCAGTATTTT.

The chain recombines TRBV19 with TRBJ1-1; D gene unclear. V was trimmed by 2 bases and J by 1 base, leaving 5 bases between them. This CDR3 is 13 amino acids long. From germline, CDR1 is LNHDA and CDR2 SQIVND (reference sequence). This CDR3 is CASSIQPNTEAFF. CDR3 bases: TGTGCCAGTAGTATACAGCCGAACACTGAAGCTTTCTTT.

At least ten counts were recorded for this clonotype. This sequence joins TRBV5-1 and TRBJ2-5; a weak D match, TRBD1 (5 bases). This CDR3 is 13 amino acids long. V lost 0 bases to trimming and J lost 5 bases, with 8 bases between them. CDR1 and CDR2 from the germline V gene are SGHRS and YFSETQ. CDR3 DNA sequence: TGCGCCAGCAGCTTGGACAGGAAGGAGACCCAGTACTTC. Amino acids: CASSLDRKETQYF.

This clonotype was counted between two and nine times. The rearrangement uses TRBV28 and TRBJ1-1; maybe TRBD1 (5 bases). The V and J ends lost 6 bases and 7 bases respectively, with 12 bases between them. The germline CDR1 and CDR2 sequences are MDHEN and SYDVKM. The CDR3 runs to 12 residues. CDR3 in amino acids: CASRLVGLEAFF. The CDR3 nucleotides read TGTGCCAGCAGATTAGTGGGGCTTGAAGCTTTCTTT.